The rows below give T cell receptor beta chains drawn from one sample of a study of identifying expanded T cells in peripheral blood. Repertoires were generated with immunoSEQ multiplex PCR, while TCRdb's copy carries only in-frame clones and drops some. The sample yields 130,000 or so clones, roughly 84% seen once. Sequencing used blood. Receptors were obtained from a person between 18 and 70 years old in good health. The conserved cysteine and the conserved F or W are not part of the CDR3 here. D genes are given only for firm matches.

TRBD1	TRBV5-4	TRBJ1-1	ASRPTQGVYDTEAF
NA	TRBV6-5	TRBJ1-4	ASSYTPATNEKLF
TRBD1	TRBV5-1	TRBJ2-1	ASSLLGRLDRGQHEQF
TRBD1	TRBV5-4	TRBJ1-1	ASSITGTGHGAF
NA	TRBV10-1	TRBJ2-7	ASSEYLTGLDEQY
NA	TRBV29-1	TRBJ1-2	SVDVGQGKDYGYT
TRBD2	TRBV18	TRBJ2-3	ASSPRVAGGWDTQY
TRBD1	TRBV7-8	TRBJ1-1	ASTFRRTGGTEAF
NA	TRBV4-3	TRBJ1-1	ASSQATGNTEAF
NA	TRBV7-2	TRBJ2-1	ASNPAQGSALFTNEQF
NA	TRBV2	TRBJ1-1	ASSPGLLPSGMNTEAF
TRBD1	TRBV18	TRBJ2-3	ASSEMTGADTQY
NA	TRBV6-6	TRBJ1-4	ASSYPTGGNEKLF
NA	TRBV30	TRBJ1-2	AYRVGGRGYT
TRBD1	TRBV7-9	TRBJ1-5	ASNQGAGQPQH
NA	TRBV11-2	TRBJ2-7	ASSFRAGLSYEQY
TRBD1	TRBV27	TRBJ2-7	ASSLQDRGINDEQY
TRBD1	TRBV18	TRBJ1-1	ASSPGQGGGAF
NA	TRBV30	TRBJ2-3	AWSVRRADTQY
NA	TRBV4-2	TRBJ1-2	ASSQDRSAGRYGYT
NA	TRBV7-2	TRBJ2-7	ASSPGIEGGSYEQY
NA	TRBV19	TRBJ1-5	ASRLGLHQPQH
NA	TRBV30	TRBJ1-6	AWRRQVGSPLH
NA	TRBV29-1	TRBJ1-1	STRDGLNTEAF
TRBD2	TRBV9	TRBJ2-2	ASSDSTGLGDPHTGELF
TRBD1	TRBV18	TRBJ1-1	ASSLPGGPLGTEAF
TRBD2	TRBV6-5	TRBJ2-1	ASTTLAGVYNEQF
NA	TRBV7-9	TRBJ2-1	ASNPVGPGPSIEQF
NA	TRBV5-1	TRBJ1-1	ASSSTVNTEAF
NA	TRBV20-1	TRBJ1-2	SAKGQIHYT
NA	TRBV6-1	TRBJ2-5	ASRLGVETQY
TRBD1	TRBV6-6	TRBJ2-2	ASSYAEGAGGELF
NA	TRBV7-9	TRBJ2-1	ASSARGAPYNEQF
TRBD1	TRBV7-9	TRBJ2-2	ASSQDRATGELF
TRBD1	TRBV19	TRBJ1-1	ASTDDRGKWTEAF
NA	TRBV18	TRBJ1-2	ASSPDSDYGYT
TRBD2	TRBV5-1	TRBJ2-6	ASSLAGVRGAGANVLT
TRBD1	TRBV5-1	TRBJ2-6	ASSLETGTGRRAGANVLT
NA	TRBV4-3	TRBJ2-6	ASSPDPGHQTGANVLT
NA	TRBV20-1	TRBJ2-7	SGGVGPEQY
NA	TRBV6-4	TRBJ2-1	ASSDSPDSTYNEQF
NA	TRBV20-1	TRBJ1-2	SASGVWGYT
NA	TRBV4-3	TRBJ1-3	ASSQDQEISGNTIY
TRBD1	TRBV5-4	TRBJ2-7	ASNPDRAPYEQY
TRBD1	TRBV7-9	TRBJ2-1	ASSRRQGADEQF
TRBD1	TRBV4-1	TRBJ1-1	ASSQDRGYTEAF
NA	TRBV6-5	TRBJ2-7	ASTPQSGLRQY
NA	TRBV7-8	TRBJ1-5	ASSLGASGPQH
NA	TRBV6-6	TRBJ1-1	ACKKGGEGSTEAF
NA	TRBV7-6	TRBJ2-7	ASSLGPGSTYEQY
NA	TRBV30	TRBJ1-2	AWNKLQGFYT
NA	TRBV5-1	TRBJ1-2	ASSPDWDIAGYT
TRBD1	TRBV7-2	TRBJ1-3	ASSKGQGTGNTIY
TRBD2	TRBV19	TRBJ2-6	ASRGLAYSGANVLT
TRBD2	TRBV7-3	TRBJ2-1	ASSSTSGVGNEQF
TRBD1	TRBV6-1	TRBJ1-1	ASSDPGQPIWEAF
NA	TRBV5-1	TRBJ2-7	ASSPQRGGPGEQY
NA	TRBV7-2	TRBJ1-1	ASAGRWGTEAF
NA	TRBV12-5	TRBJ1-2	ASGGFEGPSKGYT
NA	TRBV6-6	TRBJ1-2	ASRPPGDLYGYT